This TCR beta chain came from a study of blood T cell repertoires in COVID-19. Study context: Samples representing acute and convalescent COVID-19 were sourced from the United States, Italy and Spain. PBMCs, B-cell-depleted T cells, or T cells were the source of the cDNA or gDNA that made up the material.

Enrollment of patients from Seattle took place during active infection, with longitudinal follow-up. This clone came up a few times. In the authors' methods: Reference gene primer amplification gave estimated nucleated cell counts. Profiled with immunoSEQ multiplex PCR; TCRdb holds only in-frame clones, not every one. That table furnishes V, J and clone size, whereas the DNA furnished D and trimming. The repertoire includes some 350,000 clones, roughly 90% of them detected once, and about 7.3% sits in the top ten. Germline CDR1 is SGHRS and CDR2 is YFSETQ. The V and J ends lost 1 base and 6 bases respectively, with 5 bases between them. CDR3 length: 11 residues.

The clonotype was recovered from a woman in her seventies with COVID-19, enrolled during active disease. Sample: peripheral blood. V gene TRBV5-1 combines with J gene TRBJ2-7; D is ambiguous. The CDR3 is CASSLNSEQYF. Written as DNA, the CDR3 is TGCGCCAGCAGCTTGAATAGCGAGCAGTACTTC.